This T cell receptor beta chain was sequenced for a study of regulatory T cells in long-lasting Graves disease listed by TCRdb under 2021. Concerning the study at large: Newly diagnosed Graves' disease patients had taken antithyroid drugs for less than 3 months. TCR sequencing covered 13 persistent and 20 newly diagnosed Graves' disease patients, some 33 samples in total. Patients with persistent Graves' disease were compared with patients with newly diagnosed Graves' disease using TCR sequencing and RNA sequencing of peripheral blood. The study was registered as a clinical trial and conducted in China.

This specimen's time point label, per the study, means: newly diagnosed GD, antithyroid drugs for less than 3 months. For both TCR sequencing and RNA sequencing, RNA was extracted from PBMCs in TRIzol. Graves' disease was diagnosed according to American Thyroid Association guidelines. Recruitment of patients was carried out at an endocrinology department in Xi'an, China. Each patient gave roughly 8.4 milliliters of peripheral blood, collected in an EDTA anticoagulant tube. Ficoll Paque Plus density gradient separation was used to isolate PBMCs, and no further T cell sorting was performed. An Agilent 2100 Bioanalyzer and agarose gel were used to check RNA quality, while a NanoDrop 2000 measured RNA concentration. The paper as a whole reports these results and caveats: Sequencing and analysis were restricted to the TCR beta chain. TRBV28, TRBJ1-2 and TRBJ2-5 were preferentially used in persistent disease, while TRBV20-1 and TRBJ2-1 were favored in newly diagnosed disease. The study examined only peripheral blood because the primary lesion, thyroid tissue, could not be accessed. As a limitation, the authors acknowledged that the small sample size may reduce accuracy. A larger number of public clonotypes was shared among persistent patients (approximately 3,000) than among newly diagnosed patients (approximately 1,000). Lower TCR Shannon entropy and fewer highly expanded clones were observed in persistent Graves' disease patients than in newly diagnosed patients, which suggested clonal expansion.

Receptor libraries were prepared by multiplex PCR. The listed sequencing device is Illumina HiSeq 4000. iRepertoire HTBI primers and Arm-PCR amplification of CDR3 regions were used to construct TCR beta libraries. Gel purification was performed on PCR products prior to sequencing. The paper's processing steps were these. Gene usage analysis of CDR3 amino acid clonotypes used the approximately 62 TRBV and some 13 TRBJ segments found across samples. COPE and FqMerger were used to merge the filtered high-quality paired reads into contigs. BLAST was used to align contigs to IMGT TRBV, TRBD and TRBJ reference genes, with CDR3 defined following IMGT. Any clonotype with a frequency above 0.1% was classified as a highly expanded clone. Repertoire diversity was measured by Shannon entropy, and V-J evenness by the Gini coefficient. Public clonotypes were defined as clonotypes shared by more than one individual. TCRdb's own reprocessing of the public reads used fastp at Q25 and MiXCR and kept productive beta chains. Entries are consolidated by CDR3 protein sequence, retaining the most common genes and DNA. TCRdb's processing, not the authors', yielded these V and J calls. Recorded for this sample are about 420,000 distinct CDR3 sequences; about 17% of them occurred a single time. Around a quarter of the sample is taken by the ten largest.

This clonotype was counted many times. Its antigen is currently not known. No quality values exist for individual bases; no much larger clone is one base distant. According to the germline V gene (reference sequence), CDR1 reads GTSNPN and CDR2 reads SVGIG. Its CDR3 holds 14 amino acids, cysteine through phenylalanine. CDR3 DNA only is kept here, 42 bases in frame from base 1. V lost 3 bases and J lost 0 bases, and the count of bases not matched to a germline gene is 3. The data were also submitted as part of a second study, on T cells in Graves' hyperthyroidism and ophthalmopathy. As the second paper documents: A patient counted as having stable Graves' hyperthyroidism if no progression to ophthalmopathy occurred over 18 months of follow-up. Hyperthyroidism patients were newly diagnosed, had a disease duration of under 2 months, and were aged 18 to 65 years. Any patient with an uncontrolled infection, another autoimmune disease, pregnancy or lactation was excluded. Diagnoses relied on clinical symptoms, serum thyroxine and TRAb, thyroid ultrasound and orbital computed tomography. The first round of RT-PCR for the TCR CDR3 was performed with the HTBI primer set and the Qiagen OneStep RT-PCR kit. Most expanded thyroid clonotypes (frequency above 0.001) were also found in blood, which suggests that blood repertoires may mirror thyroid immune responses. A 13 V-J signature model separated ophthalmopathy from stable hyperthyroidism, with around 90% sensitivity and 81.08% specificity in cross-validation and 80%/75% in testing. In validation, the model predicted progression to ophthalmopathy a median of approximately 6.6 months before onset, with roughly 68% sensitivity and about 75% specificity. A discovery cohort of around 98 patients, roughly 43 with Graves' ophthalmopathy and over 55 with stable Graves' hyperthyroidism, was used to find distinguishing TCR V-J signatures. Prospective prediction of ophthalmopathy was tested in an independent validation cohort of some 19 hyperthyroidism patients and some 17 patients who later progressed to ophthalmopathy. The 100 discovery patients were randomly split 7:3 into training and test sets. In addition, the study compared T-cell repertoires in thyroid tissue and in blood from roughly 6 Graves' hyperthyroidism patients. Once sampling was done, hyperthyroidism patients were given methimazole at a starting dose of 30 mg daily, whereas ophthalmopathy patients were given high-dose intravenous methylprednisolone. Libraries were constructed in a second round of multiplex PCR, after which size selection and purification were performed. Sequencing of the libraries was done on an Illumina HiSeq2000 using paired-end 100 bp reads. SOAPnuke was used to process the raw data, removing reads that contained adapters or uncalled bases, had a mean Phred below 15, or lacked an exact match to the constant primer or identifier. COPE v1.2.5 was used to merge high-quality paired reads, and clonotypes were defined as unique nucleotide sequences. MiTCR v1.1 was used to align the clonotypes against IMGT TRBV, TRBD and TRBJ reference segments. The analysis included only V-J combinations with a frequency above 0.0001, which together covered about 99% of the repertoires. A TCS score was defined as the ratio of F50 (clonal expansion) to E x V (chaos), with BLOSUM62-based TCRdist applied between CDR3 peptides within each V-J. Welch's t-statistics and random forest reduced roughly 540 V-J features to some 14, which were used in a naive Bayes classifier (R e1071). No statistical method was used to fix the sample size in advance, and group allocation was not hidden from the investigators. According to the paper, TCR Vbeta CDR3 sequencing was carried out on 135 peripheral blood samples, which came from fewer than 50 ophthalmopathy, some 73 hyperthyroidism and 17 progressor patients.

Sequencing was performed on peripheral blood mononuclear cells (PBMCs), taken at new diagnosis, from a patient treated with antithyroid drugs. This TCR was sampled from a woman between 18 and 30 years old with Graves disease. Donor details come from another sample of the same person, matched by shared clones. In this chain, TRBV30 is recombined with TRBJ2-5; 8 of the junction bases match TRBD1. The CDR3 loop reads CAWREDRDQETQYF. The DNA is as follows: TGTGCCTGGAGGGAGGACAGGGACCAAGAGACCCAGTACTTC.